This entry features one TCR beta chain sequence. Its antigen is unknown. This CDR3 spans 12 amino acids. Germline CDR1 reads MNHNS; CDR2 reads SASEGT. The V and J ends lost 3 bases and 11 bases, in that order; junction bases with no gene match: 4. The sample comes from a study of tumor-infiltrating lymphocytes in localized non-small cell lung cancer. Study observations and caveats: No link was found between tumor T-cell fraction and recurrence-free survival.

Measured with immunoSEQ multiplex PCR; TCRdb has only the in-frame clones, and not every one. Of tens of thousands of clones in the sample, approximately 83% are singletons; the top ten hold roughly 2%. The V call is TRBV6-1, the J call TRBJ1-5, with 7 bases that match TRBD1. What was sequenced was lung tumor tissue. This receptor was identified in a human donor with non-small cell lung cancer. As DNA, the CDR3 is TGTGCCAGCAGTGATATTGACAGGGCCCAGCATTTT. Protein: CASSDIDRAQHF.